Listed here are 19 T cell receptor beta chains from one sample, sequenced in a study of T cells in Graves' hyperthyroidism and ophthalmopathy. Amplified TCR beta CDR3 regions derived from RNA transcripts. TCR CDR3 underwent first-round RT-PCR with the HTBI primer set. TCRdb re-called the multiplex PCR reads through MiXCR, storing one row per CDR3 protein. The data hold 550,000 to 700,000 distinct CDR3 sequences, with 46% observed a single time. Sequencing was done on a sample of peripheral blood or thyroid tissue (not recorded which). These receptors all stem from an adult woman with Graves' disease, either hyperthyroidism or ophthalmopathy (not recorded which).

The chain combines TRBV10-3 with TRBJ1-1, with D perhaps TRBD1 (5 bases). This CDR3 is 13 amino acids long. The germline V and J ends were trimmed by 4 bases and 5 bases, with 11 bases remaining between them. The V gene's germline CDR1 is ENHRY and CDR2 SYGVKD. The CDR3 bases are TGTGCCATCAGTGCCTTAGGGGTTACTGAAGCTTTCTTT. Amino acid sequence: CAISALGVTEAFF.

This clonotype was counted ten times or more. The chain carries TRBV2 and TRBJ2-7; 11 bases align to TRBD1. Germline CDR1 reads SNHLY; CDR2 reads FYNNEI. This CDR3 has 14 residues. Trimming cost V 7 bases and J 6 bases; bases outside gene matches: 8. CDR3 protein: CASIPGTGGVEQYF. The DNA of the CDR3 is TGTGCCAGCATTCCCGGGACAGGGGGAGTCGAGCAGTACTTC.

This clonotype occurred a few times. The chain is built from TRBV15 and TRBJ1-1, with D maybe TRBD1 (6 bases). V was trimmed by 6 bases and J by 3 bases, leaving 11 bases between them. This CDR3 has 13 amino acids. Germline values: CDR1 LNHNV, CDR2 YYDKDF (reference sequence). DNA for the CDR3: TGTGCCACCAGAGACAGGTTAGACACTGAAGCTTTCTTT. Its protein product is CATRDRLDTEAFF. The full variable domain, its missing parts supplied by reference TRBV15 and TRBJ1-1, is DAMVIQNPRYQVTQFGKPVTLSCSQTLNHNVMYWYQQKSSQAPKLLFHYYDKDFNNEADTPDNFQSRRPNTSFCFLDIRSPGLGDTAMYLCATRDRLDTEAFFGQGTRLTVV.

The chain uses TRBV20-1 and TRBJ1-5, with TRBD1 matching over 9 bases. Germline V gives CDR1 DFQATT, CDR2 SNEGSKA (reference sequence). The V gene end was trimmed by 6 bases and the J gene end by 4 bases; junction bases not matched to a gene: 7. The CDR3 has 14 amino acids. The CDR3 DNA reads TGCAGTGCCCATGGGACAGGGAGAAATCAGCCCCAGCATTTT. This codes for CSAHGTGRNQPQHF.

The CDR3 region has the DNA TGTGCCACCAGTGATCCTGGACATACCTCGTTCGGGGCAAAGCAGTACTTC. This codes for CATSDPGHTSFGAKQYF. This sequence joins TRBV24-1 and TRBJ2-7; D possibly uses TRBD1 or TRBD2 (5 bases each). The CDR3 covers 17 residues. V lost 3 bases and J 8 bases, leaving 25 bases between the germline ends. Germline V gene data show CDR1 as KGHDR and CDR2 as SFDVKD.

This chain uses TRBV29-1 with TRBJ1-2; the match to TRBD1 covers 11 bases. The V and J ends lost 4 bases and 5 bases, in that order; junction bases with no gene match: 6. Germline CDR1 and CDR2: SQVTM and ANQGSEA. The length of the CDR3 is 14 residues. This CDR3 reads CSVGPGQGVYGYTF. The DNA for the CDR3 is TGCAGCGTTGGGCCGGGACAGGGGGTATATGGCTACACCTTC.

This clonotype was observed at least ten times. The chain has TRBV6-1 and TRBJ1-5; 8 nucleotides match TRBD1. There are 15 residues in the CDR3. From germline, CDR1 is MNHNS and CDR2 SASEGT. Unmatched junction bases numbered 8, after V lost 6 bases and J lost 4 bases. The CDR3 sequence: CASSKTGAINQPQHF. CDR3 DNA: TGTGCCAGCAGCAAGACAGGGGCGATTAATCAGCCCCAGCATTTT.

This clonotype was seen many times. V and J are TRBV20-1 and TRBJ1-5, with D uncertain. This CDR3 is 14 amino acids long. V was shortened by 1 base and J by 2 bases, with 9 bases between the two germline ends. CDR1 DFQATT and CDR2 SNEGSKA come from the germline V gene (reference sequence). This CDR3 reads CSARVGSRNQPQHF. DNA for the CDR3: TGCAGTGCTAGAGTAGGGTCGCGCAATCAGCCCCAGCATTTT.

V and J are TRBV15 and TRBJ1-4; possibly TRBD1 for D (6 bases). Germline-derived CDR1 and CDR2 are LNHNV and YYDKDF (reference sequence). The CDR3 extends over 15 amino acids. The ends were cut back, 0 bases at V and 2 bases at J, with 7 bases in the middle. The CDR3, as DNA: TGTGCCACCAGCAGAGAGACAGGCACTAATGAAAAACTGTTTTTT. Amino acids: CATSRETGTNEKLFF.

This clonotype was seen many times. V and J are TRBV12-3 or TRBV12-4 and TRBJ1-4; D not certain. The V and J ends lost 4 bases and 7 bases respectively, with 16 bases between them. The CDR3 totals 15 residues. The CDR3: CASSSPPTVGEKLFF. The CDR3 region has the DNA TGTGCCAGCAGTTCCCCACCTACGGTGGGTGAAAAACTGTTTTTT.

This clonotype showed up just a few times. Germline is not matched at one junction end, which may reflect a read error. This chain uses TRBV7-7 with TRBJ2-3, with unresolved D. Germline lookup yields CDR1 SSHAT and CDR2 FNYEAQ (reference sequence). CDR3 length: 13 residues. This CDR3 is CASSLYLTDTQYF. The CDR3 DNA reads TGTGCTAGCAGCCTTTACCTCACAGATACGCAGTATTTT. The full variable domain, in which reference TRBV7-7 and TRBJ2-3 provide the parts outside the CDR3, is GAGVSQSPRYKVTKRGQDVTLRCDPISSHATLYWYQQALGQGPEFLTYFNYEAQPDKSGLPSDRFSAERPEGSISTLTIQRTEQRDSAMYRCASSLYLTDTQYFGPGTRLTVL.

CDR3 region: CASSGGGVEKLFF. CDR3 bases: TGTGCCAGCAGCGGAGGGGGGGTGGAAAAACTGTTTTTT. This chain joins TRBV11-2 and TRBJ1-4; D is possibly TRBD1 (6 bases). Looked up from germline, CDR1 is SGHAT and CDR2 is FQNNGV. The CDR3 is made up of 13 amino acids. Trimming took off 5 bases at V and 8 bases at J, with 12 bases between the two ends. Looking up the rest from reference TRBV11-2 and TRBJ1-4 gives the full variable domain: EAGVAQSPRYKIIEKRQSVAFWCNPISGHATLYWYQQILGQGPKLLIQFQNNGVVDDSQLPKDRFSAERLKGVDSTLKIQPAKLEDSAVYLCASSGGGVEKLFFGSGTQLSVL.

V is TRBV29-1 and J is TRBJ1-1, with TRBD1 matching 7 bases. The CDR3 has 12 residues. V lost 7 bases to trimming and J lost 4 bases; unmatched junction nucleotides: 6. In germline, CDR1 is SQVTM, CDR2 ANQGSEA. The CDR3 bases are TGCAGCGGCAACAGGGGTGGCACTGAAGCTTTCTTT. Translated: CSGNRGGTEAFF.

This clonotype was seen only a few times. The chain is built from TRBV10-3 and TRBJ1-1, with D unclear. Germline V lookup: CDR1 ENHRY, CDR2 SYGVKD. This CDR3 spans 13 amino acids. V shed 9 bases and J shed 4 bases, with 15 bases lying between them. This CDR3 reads CAIAVSSVTEAFF. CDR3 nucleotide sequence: TGTGCCATTGCCGTTAGTTCGGTCACTGAAGCTTTCTTT.

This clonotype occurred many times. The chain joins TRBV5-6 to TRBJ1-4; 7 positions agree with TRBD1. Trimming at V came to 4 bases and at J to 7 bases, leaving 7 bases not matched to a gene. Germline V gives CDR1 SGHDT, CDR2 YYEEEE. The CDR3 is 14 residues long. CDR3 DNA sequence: TGTGCCAGCAGCCTCCGGGACAGCGGTGAAAAACTGTTTTTT. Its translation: CASSLRDSGEKLFF.

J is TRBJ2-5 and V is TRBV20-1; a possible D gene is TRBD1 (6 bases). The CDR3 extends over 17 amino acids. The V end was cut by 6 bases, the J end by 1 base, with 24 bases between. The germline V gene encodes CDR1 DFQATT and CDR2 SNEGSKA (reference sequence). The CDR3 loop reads CSASSSQGRLGQETQYF. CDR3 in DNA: TGCAGTGCCAGCAGTTCCCAGGGGCGTTTGGGCCAAGAGACCCAGTACTTC.

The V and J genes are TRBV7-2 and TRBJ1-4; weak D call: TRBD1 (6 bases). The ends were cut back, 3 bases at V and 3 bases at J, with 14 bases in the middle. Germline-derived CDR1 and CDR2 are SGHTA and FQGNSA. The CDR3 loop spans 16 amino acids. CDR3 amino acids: CASSLMKGGSNEKLFF. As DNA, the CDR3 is TGTGCCAGCAGCTTGATGAAGGGGGGATCTAATGAAAAACTGTTTTTT.

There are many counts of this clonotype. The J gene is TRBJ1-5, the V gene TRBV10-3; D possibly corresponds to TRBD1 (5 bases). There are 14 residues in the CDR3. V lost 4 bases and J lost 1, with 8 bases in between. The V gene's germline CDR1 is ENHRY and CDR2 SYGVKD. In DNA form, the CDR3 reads TGTGCCATCAGTGTCGGGGGGAGCAATCAGCCCCAGCATTTT. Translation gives CAISVGGSNQPQHF.

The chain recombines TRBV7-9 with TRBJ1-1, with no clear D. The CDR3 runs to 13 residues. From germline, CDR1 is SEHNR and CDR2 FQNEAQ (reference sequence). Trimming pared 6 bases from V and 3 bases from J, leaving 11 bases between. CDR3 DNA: TGTGCCAGCAGTGAAAATTGGGACACTGAAGCTTTCTTT. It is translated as CASSENWDTEAFF. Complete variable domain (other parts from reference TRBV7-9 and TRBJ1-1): DTGVSQNPRHKITKRGQNVTFRCDPISEHNRLYWYRQTLGQGPEFLTYFQNEAQLEKSRLLSDRFSAERPKGSFSTLEIQRTEQGDSAMYLCASSENWDTEAFFGQGTRLTVV.